One and the same sample provided the 24 T cell receptor beta chains below, sequenced in a study of cytomegalovirus exposure and HLA in healthy donors. The assay was immunoSEQ multiplex PCR, and TCRdb's table has in-frame clones only and misses some. The table includes about 65,000 clones, about 91% detected once. Sequencing input: PBMCs. These receptors were obtained from a woman aged 18-29 years in good health and CMV-seronegative.

V usage is TRBV6-1 and J usage is TRBJ1-3, with unresolved D. CDR1 is MNHNS, CDR2 SASEGT, per germline. Trimming left V 0 bases short and J 4 bases short, with 4 bases between. This CDR3 is 13 amino acids long. CDR3 DNA: TGTGCCAGCAGTGAAGCGCGGGGAAACACCATATATTTT. It encodes CASSEARGNTIYF.

CDR3 amino acids: CASSLEALGAYTF. The CDR3 bases are TGTGCCAGCAGCCTGGAGGCTTTAGGTGCCTACACCTTC. The chain is built from TRBV28 and TRBJ1-2; D unclear. V gave up 6 bases and J gave up 10 bases, with 18 bases separating them. Germline V CDR1 and CDR2: MDHEN, SYDVKM. The CDR3 has 13 amino acids.

As regards this clone: Relative to the germline gene, one junction end is altered; a read error may explain this. The chain carries TRBV28 and TRBJ1-4, with 7 nucleotides matching TRBD1. This CDR3 is built from 14 residues. The germline V gene encodes CDR1 MDHEN and CDR2 SYDVKM. The CDR3 protein is CASSLPGQPASVAF. The CDR3, as DNA: TGTGCCAGCAGTTTACCGGGACAGCCTGCCTCGGTGGCATTT.

The chain combines TRBV5-4 with TRBJ2-5; 8 bases agree with TRBD2. This CDR3 comprises 13 residues. From germline, CDR1 is SGHNT and CDR2 YYREEE (reference sequence). J lost 5 bases, V lost 0 bases, and 0 bases had no gene match. The CDR3 DNA reads TGTGCCAGCAGCTTGGGCGGGGGGGAGACCCAGTACTTC. Its translation: CASSLGGGETQYF.

The chain combines TRBV20-1 with TRBJ1-1; D is unclear. Germline loops: CDR1 DFQATT, CDR2 SNEGSKA (reference sequence). This CDR3 has 9 amino acids. V lost 7 bases, J lost 11 bases, and 11 bases lay in between. Here the CDR3 reads CSVRVGAFF. As DNA, the CDR3 is TGCAGTGTGCGGGTGGGCGCTTTCTTT.

The rearrangement links TRBV5-1 to TRBJ2-3, with 8 bases lining up with TRBD2. The germline gives CDR1 SGHRS, CDR2 YFSETQ. The CDR3 has 15 amino acids. V lost 4 bases to trimming and J lost 1 base; unmatched junction nucleotides: 5. Written as DNA, the CDR3 is TGCGCCAGCAGCCTGGGGACTAGTGGCACAGATACGCAGTATTTT. This gives the protein CASSLGTSGTDTQYF.

The CDR3 spells CASSQEFAGGPYEQYF. The CDR3, as DNA: TGCGCCAGCAGCCAAGAATTCGCGGGAGGGCCCTACGAGCAGTACTTC. The chain combines TRBV4-3 with TRBJ2-7; 9 positions agree with TRBD2. With V trimmed by 0 bases and J by 2 bases, 5 bases remained unmatched. Per germline, CDR1 LGHNA and CDR2 YSLEER. This CDR3 spans 16 amino acids.

This chain links TRBV5-1 with TRBJ2-1, with D possibly being TRBD2 (5 bases). Germline V gene lookup returns CDR1 SGHRS and CDR2 YFSETQ. The germline V and J ends were trimmed by 0 bases and 8 bases, with 9 bases remaining between them. CDR3 size: 13 residues. The CDR3 nucleotides read TGCGCCAGCAGCTTGGGAGGGCAAGATGAGCAGTTCTTC. Translated, it gives CASSLGGQDEQFF. The full variable domain, rest sourced from reference TRBV5-1 and TRBJ2-1, is KAGVTQTPRYLIKTRGQQVTLSCSPISGHRSVSWYQQTPGQGLQFLFEYFSETQRNKGNFPGRFSGRQFSNSRSEMNVSTLELGDSALYLCASSLGGQDEQFFGPGTRLTVL.

The gene calls are TRBV19 and TRBJ2-2; D may be TRBD1 (6 bases). CDR3 length: 15 residues. Germline V gene sequence: CDR1 LNHDA, CDR2 SQIVND (reference sequence). Trimming left V 7 bases short and J 3 bases short, with 15 bases between. The CDR3 spells CASKWTEYYTGELFF. CDR3 nucleotides: TGTGCCAGTAAATGGACAGAGTACTACACCGGGGAGCTGTTTTTT.

The V call is TRBV18, the J call TRBJ2-1; D ambiguous. The V end lost 4 bases, the J end lost 8 bases, and 18 bases lay between the germline ends. The CDR3 sequence is 15 residues long. Germline CDR1 KGHSH, CDR2 LQKENI. The DNA for the CDR3 is TGTGCCAGCTCACTTACGGCCGCGACCCGGGATGAGCAGTTCTTC. Protein sequence: CASSLTAATRDEQFF.

The J gene is TRBJ1-5, the V gene TRBV19; 7 bases are shared with TRBD1. This CDR3 is built from 14 residues. V dropped 6 bases and J dropped 4; count of bases not matched to a gene: 6. Germline V gives CDR1 LNHDA, CDR2 SQIVND (reference sequence). This CDR3 is CASSRDRGNQPQHF. The DNA for the CDR3 is TGTGCCAGTAGCCGGGACAGAGGGAATCAGCCCCAGCATTTT.

This clone was seen only once. The chain recombines TRBV29-1 with TRBJ2-1, with 11 bases matching TRBD1. Germline loops: CDR1 SQVTM, CDR2 ANQGSEA. The CDR3 spans 14 residues. The ends lost 6 bases at V and 8 bases at J; junction bases unmatched: 9. The CDR3 reads CSVTGTGGQDEQFF. The CDR3 coding sequence is TGCAGCGTCACCGGGACAGGGGGGCAGGATGAGCAGTTCTTC.

The V call is TRBV7-2, the J call TRBJ1-2; D is unresolved. Germline V lookup: CDR1 SGHTA, CDR2 FQGNSA. Trimming took off 1 base at V and 4 bases at J, with 16 bases between the two ends. The CDR3 has 16 amino acids. The CDR3 protein is CASSLGPLASGYGYTF. The CDR3 region has the DNA TGTGCCAGCAGCTTAGGGCCCCTGGCTAGCGGCTATGGCTACACCTTC.

This clone was recorded once. This chain joins TRBV4-1 and TRBJ1-1; the match to TRBD1 covers 7 bases. From germline, CDR1 is MGHRA and CDR2 YSYEKL. This CDR3 has 13 residues. J gave up 1 base and V 6 bases, and 2 bases lay outside the gene matches. Here the CDR3 DNA reads TGCGCCAGCAGGAGGGGGCAGAACACTGAAGCTTTCTTT. Encoded protein: CASRRGQNTEAFF.

The rearrangement uses TRBV4-1 and TRBJ1-6; D is uncertain. This CDR3 is 17 amino acids long. V lost 0 bases, J lost 0 bases, and 9 bases lay in between. Germline V gene lookup returns CDR1 MGHRA and CDR2 YSYEKL. In nucleotides, the CDR3 is TGCGCCAGCAGCCAAGATACGCACGGCTCCTATAATTCACCCCTCCACTTT. Translation gives CASSQDTHGSYNSPLHF.

The rearrangement joins TRBV12-5 to TRBJ1-5; D is perhaps TRBD1 (5 bases). Per the germline V gene, CDR1 is LGHNT and CDR2 is FRNRAP. This CDR3 comprises 17 residues. Trimming cost V 3 bases and J 5 bases, with 20 bases left between them. The CDR3 reads CASGLSLVAGPHQPQHF. The CDR3 DNA follows: TGTGCTAGTGGTTTATCCTTGGTGGCGGGACCCCATCAGCCCCAGCATTTT.

This chain joins TRBV9 and TRBJ1-4, with a weak D call TRBD1 (5 bases). This CDR3 comprises 15 residues. Trimming pared 6 bases from V and 7 bases from J, leaving 19 bases between. The germline V gene has CDR1 SGDLS and CDR2 YYNGEE. The CDR3 sequence: CASTPGGGSGEKLFF. CDR3 sequence (DNA): TGTGCCAGCACCCCCGGGGGGGGTTCAGGTGAAAAACTGTTTTTT.

This sequence joins TRBV29-1 and TRBJ2-1; 8 bases line up with TRBD2. The CDR3 is 12 residues long. In germline, CDR1 is SQVTM, CDR2 ANQGSEA. J lost 7 bases, V lost 7 bases, and 6 bases had no gene match. This CDR3 is CSARRGGNEQFF. As DNA, the CDR3 is TGCAGCGCCCGTCGGGGGGGAAATGAGCAGTTCTTC.

This clone was detected once. The V and J genes are TRBV11-2 and TRBJ2-5; TRBD1 matches 8 bases. The CDR3 is 14 residues long. CDR1 is SGHAT, CDR2 FQNNGV, per germline. Unmatched junction bases numbered 8, after V lost 4 bases and J lost 7 bases. Here the CDR3 reads CASSWGQERGTQYF. CDR3 bases: TGTGCCAGCAGCTGGGGACAGGAGCGAGGGACCCAGTACTTC.

The chain has TRBV5-1 and TRBJ2-1; weak D call: TRBD2 (6 bases). The CDR3 has 16 amino acids. The germline CDR1 and CDR2 sequences are SGHRS and YFSETQ. Trimming removed 4 bases from V and 6 bases from J, with 20 bases in between. The CDR3 DNA follows: TGCGCCAGCAGCCCCCTGGGCGGGGCTGAAGGCAATGAGCAGTTCTTC. Translated, it gives CASSPLGGAEGNEQFF.

The V call is TRBV25-1, the J call TRBJ1-1; D may be TRBD1 (6 bases). The V end lost 5 bases, the J end lost 2 bases, and 12 bases lay between the germline ends. Germline CDR1 MGHDK, CDR2 SYGVNS. The CDR3 sequence is 14 residues long. CDR3 sequence reads: CASSSHRDNTEAFF. The DNA of the CDR3 is TGTGCCAGCAGTAGCCACAGGGATAACACTGAAGCTTTCTTT.

The chain employs TRBV2 and TRBJ2-7, with D maybe TRBD2 (6 bases). The CDR3 has 15 amino acids. Per germline, CDR1 SNHLY and CDR2 FYNNEI. Deletions cut 4 bases from V and 3 bases from J, with 16 bases between. The CDR3 bases are TGTGCCAGCAGTGTAAATCGGGCGGGACTCTACGAGCAGTACTTC. It translates to CASSVNRAGLYEQYF. The full variable domain, rest sourced from reference TRBV2 and TRBJ2-7, is EPEVTQTPSHQVTQMGQEVILRCVPISNHLYFYWYRQILGQKVEFLVSFYNNEISEKSEIFDDQFSVERPDGSNFTLKIRSTKLEDSAMYFCASSVNRAGLYEQYFGPGTRLTVT.

Turning to this clone: An end of the junction does not agree with germline; a read error may underlie this. The V and J genes are TRBV18 and TRBJ2-1, with a tentative D call TRBD2 (5 bases). The length of the CDR3 is 11 residues. Per the germline V gene, CDR1 is KGHSH and CDR2 is LQKENI. The DNA for the CDR3 is TGTGCCAGCTCACCAGCCTGGGAGCTGTTCTTC. Translation gives CASSPAWELFF.

This chain connects TRBV29-1 to TRBJ2-1, with D tentatively TRBD1 (5 bases). Trimming removed 4 bases at V and 2 bases at J, with 6 bases between. Germline lookup yields CDR1 SQVTM and CDR2 ANQGSEA. The CDR3 is 12 residues long. CDR3 in DNA: TGCAGCGTTGCAGGGCCCTACAATGAGCAGTTCTTC. Translating it yields CSVAGPYNEQFF.